One sample yielded the 15 T cell receptor beta chains listed below, sequenced in a study of neurological immune-mediated disorders. TCRdb re-called the 5' RACE reads through MiXCR, storing one row per CDR3 protein. Of some 30,000 distinct CDR3 sequences listed, less than 25% are singletons. The sequenced sample consisted of CD4+ T cells from blood. These receptors all stem from a man aged 50-59 years with HTLV-1-associated myelopathy (HAM/TSP).

At least ten counts were recorded for this clonotype. This CDR3 is CASSTGRRGETQYF. CDR3 DNA sequence: TGTGCCAGCAGTACCGGACGCCGCGGGGAGACCCAGTACTTC. This sequence joins TRBV12-3 or TRBV12-4 and TRBJ2-5; D may be TRBD2 (5 bases). Trimming stripped 5 bases from V and 5 bases from J, with 15 bases between. This CDR3 has 14 residues.

This clonotype came up many times. The J gene is TRBJ1-5, the V gene TRBV20-1, with 9 bases aligning to TRBD1. J lost 5 bases, V lost 5 bases, and 10 bases had no gene match. The germline V gene encodes CDR1 DFQATT and CDR2 SNEGSKA (reference sequence). The length of the CDR3 is 15 residues. CDR3 bases: TGCAGTGCTGTACCCGGGACAGGGCTTTATCAGCCCCAGCATTTT. This codes for CSAVPGTGLYQPQHF.

In this sample, this clonotype turned up many times. The genes are TRBV12-3 or TRBV12-4 and TRBJ2-1; 8 nucleotides line up with TRBD1. J lost 0 bases, V lost 6 bases, and 10 bases had no gene match. CDR3 length: 17 amino acids. This chain's CDR3 is CASRWDRRPSSYNEQFF. In DNA, the CDR3 is TGTGCCAGCAGATGGGACAGGAGGCCTAGCTCCTACAATGAGCAGTTCTTC.

This clonotype was counted at least ten times. J is TRBJ2-5 and V is TRBV9; D perhaps matches TRBD2 (5 bases). Germline V gives CDR1 SGDLS, CDR2 YYNGEE. The CDR3 consists of 15 residues. Trimming removed 3 bases at V and 5 bases at J, with 17 bases between. The CDR3 is CASSENGGPVETQYF. The CDR3 DNA is TGTGCCAGCAGCGAGAACGGCGGGCCGGTGGAGACCCAGTACTTC.

This clonotype was recorded at least ten times. This rearrangement joins TRBV12-3 or TRBV12-4 to TRBJ2-1, with TRBD1 matching over 9 bases. After removal of 6 bases from V and 7 bases from J, the junction contained 13 bases not matched to a gene. The CDR3 is 16 amino acids. The CDR3 sequence: CASSPQGAVRENEQFF. CDR3 DNA sequence: TGTGCCAGCAGCCCACAGGGGGCGGTGCGTGAGAATGAGCAGTTCTTC.

This clonotype was seen many times. J is TRBJ2-7 and V is TRBV6-5, with unresolved D. Looked up from germline, CDR1 is MNHEY and CDR2 is SVGAGI. Trimming pared 0 bases from V and 4 bases from J, leaving 13 bases between. The length of the CDR3 is 15 residues. The CDR3 DNA reads as TGTGCCAGCAGTTACTCTTTGGCAGAAATTTACGAGCAGTACTTC. It yields the protein CASSYSLAEIYEQYF.

This clonotype has a count of ten or more. V is TRBV10-3 and J is TRBJ2-7; 8 bases are a match to TRBD2. Germline values: CDR1 ENHRY, CDR2 SYGVKD. This CDR3 is 14 amino acids long. The V gene end was trimmed by 4 bases and the J gene end by 2 bases; junction bases not matched to a gene: 4. CDR3 sequence (DNA): TGTGCCATCAGTGCCAGCGGGAGCACCTACGAGCAGTACTTC. Protein sequence: CAISASGSTYEQYF.

This rearrangement joins TRBV20-1 to TRBJ1-3, with D possibly being TRBD1 (5 bases). V was pared by 3 bases and J by 2 bases, with 11 bases between. Per the germline V gene, CDR1 is DFQATT and CDR2 is SNEGSKA (reference sequence). The CDR3 contains 14 residues. The CDR3 region is CSASVGGAGNTIYF. The CDR3 DNA is TGCAGTGCTAGTGTGGGAGGGGCTGGAAACACCATATATTTT.

This clonotype qualifies as large. The rearrangement uses TRBV5-1 and TRBJ2-1, with D possibly being TRBD1 (6 bases). The CDR3 loop spans 14 amino acids. The V end lost 2 bases, the J end lost 0 bases, and 6 bases lay between the germline ends. CDR1 and CDR2 (germline): SGHRS, YFSETQ. The CDR3 nucleotides read TGCGCCAGCAGCTTCAGGGGCTCCTACAATGAGCAGTTCTTC. This sequence encodes CASSFRGSYNEQFF.

This clonotype was detected ten times or more. This CDR3 reads CASRGANYGYTF. The CDR3 DNA is TGCGCCAGCCGCGGGGCTAACTATGGCTACACCTTC. The rearrangement joins TRBV5-1 to TRBJ1-2; no definite D call. The CDR3 is 12 residues long. The V gene lost 7 bases and the J gene lost 0 bases, with 7 bases spanning the gap. From germline, CDR1 is SGHRS and CDR2 YFSETQ.

This clonotype was recorded many times. V is TRBV20-1 and J is TRBJ2-7; 8 bases map to TRBD2. CDR3 length equals 14 residues. V lost 6 bases and J lost 6; bases outside the gene matches: 13. Germline values: CDR1 DFQATT, CDR2 SNEGSKA (reference sequence). The DNA for the CDR3 is TGCAGTGCCCACCCCTCTAGCGGGCTCTCCGAGCAGTACTTC. Its protein is CSAHPSSGLSEQYF.

This clonotype showed up many times. The rearrangement links TRBV2 to TRBJ1-6, with 9 bases fitting TRBD1. CDR1 SNHLY and CDR2 FYNNEI come from the germline V gene. The CDR3 has 14 residues. V was clipped by 6 bases and J by 8 bases; unmatched bases: 5. The DNA of the CDR3 is TGTGCCAGCAGGGGACAGGGCCTTTATTCACCCCTCCACTTT. This translates into CASRGQGLYSPLHF.

This clonotype appeared many times. The chain has TRBV20-1 and TRBJ2-2; D possibly matches TRBD1 or TRBD2 (5 bases each). The germline V gene has CDR1 DFQATT and CDR2 SNEGSKA (reference sequence). The CDR3 spans 13 residues. V was trimmed by 6 bases and J by 2 bases, leaving 10 bases between them. The CDR3 DNA reads TGCAGTGCGGGGACGGATAACACCGGGGAGCTGTTTTTT. Translating gives CSAGTDNTGELFF.

The V call is TRBV2, the J call TRBJ2-2, with D possibly TRBD1 on 6 matching bases. Looked up from germline, CDR1 is SNHLY and CDR2 is FYNNEI. The CDR3 loop spans 17 amino acids. The germline V and J ends were trimmed by 0 bases and 6 bases, with 17 bases remaining between them. Here the CDR3 reads CASSEAYPGTIAGELFF. CDR3 nucleotide sequence: TGTGCCAGCAGTGAAGCCTACCCCGGGACAATCGCCGGGGAGCTGTTTTTT.

Concerning this clonotype: The junction does not match germline at one end; this may be a read error. The V gene is TRBV5-1, the J gene TRBJ2-7, with D tentatively TRBD1 (5 bases). The CDR3 is made up of 13 amino acids. Germline CDR1 and CDR2: SGHRS and YFSETQ. The CDR3 DNA reads as TGCACCAGCAGCCAGGGAACTACCTACGAGCAGTACTTC. Translation: CTSSQGTTYEQYF.